This T cell receptor beta chain was captured in a study of blood T cell repertoires in COVID-19. Overall study context: Sources were T cells, B-cell-depleted T cells, or PBMCs; the material itself was cDNA or gDNA.

Per the germline V gene, CDR1 is SGHRS and CDR2 is YFSETQ. After removal of 0 bases from V and 5 bases from J, the junction contained 9 bases not matched to a gene. The CDR3 is 17 residues long. Authors' data handling: Estimation of nucleated cell counts relied on the amplification of reference gene primers. Method: immunoSEQ multiplex PCR; TCRdb's copy keeps in-frame clones and lacks some. V and J calls and clone size are copied from that table; D and trimming were computed from the DNA. The sample has some 42,000 clones; about 88% are singletons. The J gene is TRBJ1-5, the V gene TRBV5-1; 9 bases are shared with TRBD1. The receptor comes from a human donor in a cohort sampled during active COVID-19. Sequenced sample: peripheral blood. CDR3 in amino acids: CASSLGGGTGKDQPQHF. The CDR3 DNA reads as TGCGCCAGCAGCTTGGGGGGCGGGACAGGGAAAGATCAGCCCCAGCATTTT.